The 20 T cell receptor beta chains reported below all come from one sample, sequenced in a study of PD-1 blockade in classical Hodgkin lymphoma. The repertoire was sequenced with immunoSEQ multiplex PCR; TCRdb's copy has only in-frame clones and lacks some. This table has tens of thousands of clones, under 95% appearing once. Regarding time point: newly diagnosed, previously untreated cHL patient sample. Sample: peripheral blood mononuclear cells (PBMCs). Source of these receptors: a human donor with classical Hodgkin lymphoma.

The rearrangement joins TRBV5-1 to TRBJ2-1; TRBD1 agrees at 7 bases. Germline V gives CDR1 SGHRS, CDR2 YFSETQ. V gave up 4 bases and J gave up 1 base; unmatched junction bases: 5. This CDR3 has 15 amino acids. In DNA form, the CDR3 reads TGCGCCAGCAGCGTCCGGGACAGTTCCTACAATGAGCAGTTCTTC. Protein sequence: CASSVRDSSYNEQFF.

The chain combines TRBV18 with TRBJ2-1, with 14 positions matching TRBD2. J gave up 7 bases and V 2 bases, and 4 bases lay outside the gene matches. Per germline, CDR1 KGHSH and CDR2 LQKENI. There are 16 residues in the CDR3. As DNA, the CDR3 is TGTGCCAGCTCACCAGGGACTAGCGGGAGAGCGAATGAGCAGTTCTTC. Translation: CASSPGTSGRANEQFF.

The table lists this clone with a count of one. This chain links TRBV18 with TRBJ1-5; maybe TRBD1 (6 bases). The CDR3 has 13 amino acids. CDR1 and CDR2 from the germline V gene are KGHSH and LQKENI. V was cut by 5 bases and J by 11 bases, with 16 bases left in between. The CDR3 region is CASSESQGGAQHF. The CDR3 bases are TGTGCCAGCTCAGAATCTCAAGGGGGAGCCCAGCATTTT.

V and J are TRBV18 and TRBJ1-3; D remains ambiguous. The CDR3 contains 14 residues. Germline CDR1 reads KGHSH; CDR2 reads LQKENI. Trimming left V 1 base short and J 2 bases short, with 6 bases between. Written as DNA, the CDR3 is TGTGCCAGCTCACCACAGGGCGCTGGAAACACCATATATTTT. This sequence encodes CASSPQGAGNTIYF.

The chain combines TRBV5-1 with TRBJ2-1; unclear D gene. The germline V gene has CDR1 SGHRS and CDR2 YFSETQ. This CDR3 region has 15 residues. The ends were cut back, 6 bases at V and 1 base at J, with 14 bases in the middle. CDR3: CASTWTLSSYNEQFF. For the CDR3, the DNA is TGCGCCAGCACCTGGACCTTATCTTCCTACAATGAGCAGTTCTTC.

This sequence joins TRBV5-1 and TRBJ2-5; D possibly corresponds to TRBD2 (5 bases). V gave up 4 bases and J gave up 2 bases, with 12 bases separating them. The CDR3 extends over 14 amino acids. Germline V CDR1 and CDR2: SGHRS, YFSETQ. The CDR3 sequence is CASSPWGDQETQYF. CDR3 in DNA: TGCGCCAGCAGCCCCTGGGGAGATCAAGAGACCCAGTACTTC. The full variable domain, in which reference TRBV5-1 and TRBJ2-5 provide the parts outside the CDR3, is KAGVTQTPRYLIKTRGQQVTLSCSPISGHRSVSWYQQTPGQGLQFLFEYFSETQRNKGNFPGRFSGRQFSNSRSEMNVSTLELGDSALYLCASSPWGDQETQYFGPGTRLLVL.

The genes are TRBV7-8 and TRBJ2-1; D may be TRBD2 (6 bases). This CDR3 comprises 14 residues. From germline, CDR1 is SGHVS and CDR2 FQNEAQ. The V gene lost 5 bases and the J gene lost 5 bases, with 13 bases spanning the gap. The CDR3 loop is CASSPTGSHNEQFF. The CDR3 bases are TGTGCCAGCAGCCCGACCGGGAGCCACAATGAGCAGTTCTTC.

The chain has TRBV19 and TRBJ2-2; D ambiguous. Germline loops: CDR1 LNHDA, CDR2 SQIVND (reference sequence). The CDR3 sequence is 13 residues long. Between the trimmed V and J ends, which lost 8 bases and 1 base, there was a span of 8 bases. CDR3 DNA sequence: TGTGCCAGTCAAGTAAAGAACACCGGGGAGCTGTTTTTT. It yields the protein CASQVKNTGELFF.

The chain links TRBV28 to TRBJ2-7; 8 nucleotides match TRBD2. The V gene's germline CDR1 is MDHEN and CDR2 SYDVKM. This CDR3 region has 14 residues. V trimming: 3 bases; J trimming: 0 bases; junction bases outside the gene matches: 1. The DNA for the CDR3 is TGTGCCAGCAGTTTGACTAGCGTCTCCTACGAGCAGTACTTC. Amino acid sequence: CASSLTSVSYEQYF.

The chain links TRBV6-5 to TRBJ2-1; 7 nucleotides agree with TRBD2. The V and J ends lost 5 bases and 7 bases, in that order; junction bases with no gene match: 8. The CDR3 sequence is 14 residues long. CDR1 and CDR2 (germline): MNHEY, SVGAGI. CDR3 bases: TGTGCCAGCAGTACCGAGCGGGAATCAAATGAGCAGTTCTTC. This codes for CASSTERESNEQFF.

The chain carries TRBV4-1 and TRBJ1-2, with D possibly matching TRBD1 (5 bases). The CDR3 runs 15 residues. Trimming left V 4 bases short and J 8 bases short, with 20 bases between. CDR1 and CDR2 (germline): MGHRA, YSYEKL. DNA for the CDR3: TGCGCCAGCAGCCGCCCAGACCTGGGGCTAGGGGGCTACACCTTC. This translates into CASSRPDLGLGGYTF.

This clone was picked up one time. This chain uses TRBV5-6 with TRBJ2-7; a possible D gene is TRBD2 (6 bases). The CDR3 extends over 14 amino acids. Per germline, CDR1 SGHDT and CDR2 YYEEEE. Trimming removed 5 bases from V and 3 bases from J, with 15 bases in between. The CDR3: CASSNYGGYYEQYV. DNA of the CDR3: TGTGCCAGCAGTAACTACGGGGGTTACTACGAGCAGTACGTC.

The chain is built from TRBV18 and TRBJ1-1; no definite D call. The V end was cut by 5 bases, the J end by 3 bases, with 13 bases between. CDR1 KGHSH and CDR2 LQKENI come from the germline V gene. The CDR3 loop spans 14 amino acids. The CDR3 DNA is TGTGCCAGCTCATCCAAGTTAGAGGACACTGAAGCTTTCTTT. It translates to CASSSKLEDTEAFF.

This clone was detected a few times. The V gene is TRBV18, the J gene TRBJ2-1; D perhaps matches TRBD2 (5 bases). Germline V CDR1 and CDR2: KGHSH, LQKENI. V was cut by 1 base and J by 7 bases, with 20 bases left in between. The CDR3 length is 17 residues. CDR3 protein: CASSPRAAGLAGNEQFF. The CDR3 region has the DNA TGTGCCAGCTCACCACGAGCGGCTGGGCTAGCAGGTAATGAGCAGTTCTTC. Complete variable domain (other parts from reference TRBV18 and TRBJ2-1): NAGVMQNPRHLVRRRGQEARLRCSPMKGHSHVYWYRQLPEEGLKFMVYLQKENIIDESGMPKERFSAEFPKEGPSILRIQQVVRGDSAAYFCASSPRAAGLAGNEQFFGPGTRLTVL.

This clone was counted between two and nine times. The CDR3 sequence is CASSWSGSPPYEQYV. Here the CDR3 DNA reads TGTGCCAGCAGTTGGAGCGGGAGCCCTCCCTACGAGCAGTACGTC. The genes are TRBV27 and TRBJ2-7, with 8 bases aligning to TRBD2. This CDR3 spans 15 amino acids. The V gene's germline CDR1 is MNHEY and CDR2 SMNVEV (reference sequence). Trimming cost V 4 bases and J 2 bases; bases outside gene matches: 7.

V and J are TRBV28 and TRBJ1-2; TRBD1 agrees at 9 bases. In germline, CDR1 is MDHEN, CDR2 SYDVKM. J gave up 5 bases and V 2 bases, and 3 bases lay outside the gene matches. The CDR3 runs to 14 residues. CDR3 sequence (DNA): TGTGCCAGCAGTTTAGAGGGGACAGGGTATGGCTACACCTTC. Translation: CASSLEGTGYGYTF.

The V call is TRBV5-1, the J call TRBJ2-7; a possible D gene is TRBD1 (6 bases). This CDR3 is 15 amino acids long. V gave up 5 bases and J gave up 5 bases, with 20 bases separating them. CDR1 is SGHRS, CDR2 YFSETQ, per germline. The CDR3 DNA is TGCGCCAGCAGGGGGACCTACAGGGCCGGGGACGAGCAGTACGTC. Its protein is CASRGTYRAGDEQYV.

The chain joins TRBV5-1 to TRBJ1-1; 9 nucleotides match TRBD1. The CDR3 contains 14 residues. Germline V gene sequence: CDR1 SGHRS, CDR2 YFSETQ. V dropped 4 bases and J dropped 6; count of bases not matched to a gene: 7. The CDR3 is CASSPGTGTAEAFF. DNA for the CDR3: TGCGCCAGCAGCCCGGGGACAGGGACGGCTGAAGCTTTCTTT.

The chain employs TRBV7-2 and TRBJ2-5; D might be TRBD2 (6 bases). The CDR3 sequence is 15 residues long. The germline gives CDR1 SGHTA, CDR2 FQGNSA. V gave up 1 base and J gave up 5 bases, with 14 bases separating them. This chain's CDR3 is CASSLGGLRAETQYF. The CDR3 DNA is TGTGCCAGCAGCTTAGGGGGACTTCGAGCGGAGACCCAGTACTTC. Full variable domain (rest looked up from reference TRBV7-2 and TRBJ2-5): GAGVSQSPSNKVTEKGKDVELRCDPISGHTALYWYRQSLGQGLEFLIYFQGNSAPDKSGLPSDRFSAERTGGSVSTLTIQRTQQEDSAVYLCASSLGGLRAETQYFGPGTRLLVL.

The chain employs TRBV4-1 and TRBJ1-4; 10 nucleotides match TRBD1. V lost 1 base and J lost 4; bases outside the gene matches: 9. This CDR3 is 18 amino acids long. From germline, CDR1 is MGHRA and CDR2 YSYEKL. CDR3 protein: CASSQVLSGTGVNEKLFF. CDR3 DNA: TGCGCCAGCAGCCAAGTGTTATCTGGGACAGGGGTTAATGAAAAACTGTTTTTT.